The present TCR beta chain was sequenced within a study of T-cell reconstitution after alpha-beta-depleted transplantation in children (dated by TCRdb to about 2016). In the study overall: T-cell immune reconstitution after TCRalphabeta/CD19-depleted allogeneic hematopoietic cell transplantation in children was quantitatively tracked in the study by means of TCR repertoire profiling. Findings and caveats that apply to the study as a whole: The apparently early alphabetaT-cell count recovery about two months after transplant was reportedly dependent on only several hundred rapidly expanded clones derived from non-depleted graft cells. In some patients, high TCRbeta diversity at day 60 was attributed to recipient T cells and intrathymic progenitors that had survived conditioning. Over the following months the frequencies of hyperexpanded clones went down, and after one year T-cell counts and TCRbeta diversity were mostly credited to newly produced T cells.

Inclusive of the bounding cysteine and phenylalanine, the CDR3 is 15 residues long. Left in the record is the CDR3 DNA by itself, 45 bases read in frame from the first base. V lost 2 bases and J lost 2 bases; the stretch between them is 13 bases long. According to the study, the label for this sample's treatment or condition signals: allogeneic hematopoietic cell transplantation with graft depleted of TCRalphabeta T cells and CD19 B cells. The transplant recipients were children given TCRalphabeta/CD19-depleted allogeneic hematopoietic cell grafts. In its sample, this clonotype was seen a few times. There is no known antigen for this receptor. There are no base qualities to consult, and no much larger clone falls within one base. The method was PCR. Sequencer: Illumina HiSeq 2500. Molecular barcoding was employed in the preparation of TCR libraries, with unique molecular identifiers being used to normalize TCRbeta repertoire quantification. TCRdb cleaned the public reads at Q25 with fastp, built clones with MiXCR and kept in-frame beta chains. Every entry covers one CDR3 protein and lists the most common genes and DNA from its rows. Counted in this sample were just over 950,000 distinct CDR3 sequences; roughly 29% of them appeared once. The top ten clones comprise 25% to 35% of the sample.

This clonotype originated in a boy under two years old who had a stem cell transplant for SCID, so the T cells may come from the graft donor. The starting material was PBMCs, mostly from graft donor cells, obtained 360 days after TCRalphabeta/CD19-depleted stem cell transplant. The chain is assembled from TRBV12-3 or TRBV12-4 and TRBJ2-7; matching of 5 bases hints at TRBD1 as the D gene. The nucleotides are TGTGCCAGCAGTTTACTTCCAGGGTCCACCTACGAGCAGTACTTC. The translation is CASSLLPGSTYEQYF.